This is a list of T cell receptor beta chains from one sample in a study of CD8+CD57+ T cells in acquired aplastic anemia. TCRdb ran MiXCR on the reads and lists one entry per CDR3 protein. The sample holds 150,000 to 200,000 distinct CDR3 sequences; 64% are singletons and the top ten take about 45%. Sequenced sample: sorted CD4+, CD8+, or CD8+CD57+ T cells (not recorded which) from PBMCs. The receptors originated from a human donor with severe aplastic anemia or a healthy control (not recorded which). CDR3s include the opening cysteine and the closing phenylalanine or tryptophan. Each record gives: V gene, D gene, clone size, J gene, CDR3 protein, CDR3 DNA. A D gene is named only where the DNA matches it firmly. Size tells how often a clone was seen (once, few, many) or the class of an expanded clone, and some rows leave it out.

>TRBV29-1|.|.|TRBJ2-1
CSVETGNFDNEQFF
TGCAGCGTTGAAACAGGGAATTTCGACAATGAGCAGTTCTTC
>TRBV20-1|TRBD2|.|TRBJ2-1
CSATSGTRPSNEQFF
TGCAGTGCTACCTCCGGGACTAGGCCATCTAATGAGCAGTTCTTC
>TRBV7-9|.|.|TRBJ2-7
CASSFEAESGEQYF
TGTGCCAGCAGCTTCGAAGCGGAATCGGGAGAGCAGTACTTC
>TRBV15|TRBD1|.|TRBJ1-1
CATSARDRTNTEAFF
TGTGCCACCAGCGCCCGGGACAGGACCAACACTGAAGCTTTCTTT
>TRBV11-2|.|once|TRBJ2-7
CASSFGVPYEQYF
TGTGCCAGCAGCTTCGGGGTTCCCTACGAGCAGTACTTC
>TRBV20-1|TRBD1|.|TRBJ2-5
CSARGGRGYQETQYF
TGCAGTGCTAGAGGTGGCAGGGGGTACCAAGAGACCCAGTACTTC
>TRBV28|TRBD2|.|TRBJ2-7
CASSSPVGGDYYEQYF
TGTGCCAGCAGTTCTCCTGTGGGCGGGGACTACTACGAGCAGTACTTC
>TRBV24-1|.|.|TRBJ2-2
CATKSSGYTGELFF
TGTGCCACCAAATCCTCGGGATACACCGGGGAGCTGTTTTTT
>TRBV29-1|.|.|TRBJ2-7
CSLRDGTYEQYF
TGCAGCTTACGGGACGGGACCTACGAGCAGTACTTC
>TRBV7-8|TRBD1|.|TRBJ2-7
CASSLGDRAHEQYF
TGTGCCAGCAGCTTAGGGGACAGGGCTCACGAGCAGTACTTC
>TRBV6-1|.|.|TRBJ1-3
CASSAIQLAGNTIYF
TGTGCCAGCAGTGCCATCCAGCTCGCTGGAAACACCATATATTTT
>TRBV20-1|.|.|TRBJ2-7
CSVRGGNEQYF
TGCAGTGTCAGGGGGGGGAACGAGCAGTACTTC
>TRBV11-2|.|.|TRBJ1-5
CASSHGGAGNEHF
TGTGCCAGCAGCCACGGGGGGGCGGGTAACGAGCATTTT
>TRBV20-1|TRBD2|once|TRBJ2-5
CSAIPGTSGQETQYF
TGCAGTGCCATCCCCGGGACTAGCGGACAAGAGACCCAGTACTTC
>TRBV14|TRBD2|many|TRBJ2-2
CASSHGGLAGDPNTGELFF
TGTGCCAGCAGCCACGGGGGACTAGCGGGGGACCCGAACACCGGGGAGCTGTTTTTT
>TRBV7-2|.|.|TRBJ1-5
CASSLAYQPQHF
TGTGCCAGCAGCTTAGCGTATCAGCCCCAGCATTTT
>TRBV2|.|.|TRBJ1-5
CASSLESGNQPQHF
TGTGCCAGCAGTCTAGAATCCGGCAATCAGCCCCAGCATTTT
>TRBV14|TRBD2|.|TRBJ2-7
CASSQDLRLAGGSYEQYF
TGTGCCAGCAGCCAAGATCTCAGGCTAGCGGGGGGCTCCTACGAGCAGTACTTC
>TRBV19|TRBD1|many|TRBJ1-5
CASSTPPLDRRYNQPQHF
TGTGCCAGTAGTACCCCTCCTCTGGACAGGAGATACAATCAGCCCCAGCATTTT
>TRBV7-9|TRBD1|few|TRBJ2-7
CASRSGTVPYEQYF
TGTGCCAGCAGGTCCGGGACAGTTCCTTACGAGCAGTACTTC
>TRBV19|.|.|TRBJ2-1
CASSKGFEQFF
TGTGCCAGTAGTAAAGGATTTGAGCAGTTCTTC
>TRBV5-1|TRBD2|.|TRBJ2-5
CASREEWLAGGWYQETQYF
TGCGCCAGCAGGGAGGAGTGGCTAGCGGGGGGATGGTACCAAGAGACCCAGTACTTC
>TRBV7-6|.|.|TRBJ2-7
CASSPMRLGEQYF
TGTGCCAGCAGCCCCATGCGGCTAGGGGAGCAGTACTTC
>TRBV9|.|many|TRBJ2-2
CASSEGHPINTGELFF
TGTGCCAGCAGCGAAGGACACCCGATTAACACCGGGGAGCTGTTTTTT
>TRBV11-2|.|.|TRBJ2-7
CARSFLKGEQYF
TGTGCCAGGAGCTTCCTCAAGGGCGAGCAGTACTTC
>TRBV19|.|.|TRBJ2-7
CASSPRWQKISYEQYF
TGTGCCAGTAGTCCCCGGTGGCAGAAAATCTCCTACGAGCAGTACTTC
>TRBV10-3|TRBD1|.|TRBJ1-4
CAIRTGTGRGEKLFF
TGTGCCATCAGAACCGGGACAGGGCGAGGGGAAAAACTGTTTTTT
>TRBV7-9|.|.|TRBJ2-3
CATQMGTGSTDTQYF
TGTGCCACCCAGATGGGTACAGGGAGCACAGATACGCAGTATTTT
>TRBV7-6|.|once|TRBJ2-2
CASSLKGSGTGELFF
TGTGCCAGCAGCTTAAAGGGTTCGGGCACCGGGGAGCTGTTTTTT
>TRBV9|TRBD2|.|TRBJ2-5
CASSPGRGGKETQYF
TGTGCCAGCAGTCCGGGCCGGGGGGGTAAGGAGACCCAGTACTTC
>TRBV24-1|.|.|TRBJ1-5
CATSDYDGQPQHF
TGTGCCACCAGTGACTATGACGGACAGCCCCAGCATTTT
>TRBV12-3/TRBV12-4|.|.|TRBJ1-1
CASTLDGNTEAFF
TGTGCCAGCACCCTAGACGGGAACACTGAAGCTTTCTTT
>TRBV7-9|.|once|TRBJ2-6
CASSWSLLSGANVLTF
TGTGCCAGCAGCTGGTCACTCCTCTCTGGGGCCAACGTCCTGACTTTC
>TRBV29-1|.|.|TRBJ1-2
CSVGGKGVGYTF
TGCAGCGTTGGGGGCAAGGGGGTCGGCTACACCTTC
>TRBV10-1|.|.|TRBJ1-2
CAGPRSFGGAYTF
TGCGCCGGCCCCCGATCGTTTGGGGGAGCCTACACCTTC
>TRBV7-9|.|.|TRBJ1-1
CASSLGPGAGDTEAFF
TGTGCCAGCAGCTTAGGCCCAGGGGCCGGAGACACTGAAGCCTTCTTT
>TRBV11-3|.|many|TRBJ1-1
CASSLGWERGANTEAFF
TGTGCCAGCAGCTTAGGGTGGGAGCGAGGAGCGAACACTGAAGCTTTCTTT
>TRBV24-1|TRBD2|few|TRBJ2-1
CATSDQAGVSYAFF
TGTGCCACCAGTGATCAAGCGGGAGTATCTTATGCGTTCTTC
>TRBV7-9|.|.|TRBJ1-1
CASSLAGRHTEAFF
TGTGCCAGCAGCTTAGCGGGCCGGCATACTGAAGCTTTCTTT
>TRBV15|.|.|TRBJ2-6
CATSRDRGTGANVLTF
TGTGCCACCAGCAGAGACAGGGGAACTGGGGCCAACGTCCTGACCTTC
>TRBV2|.|.|TRBJ1-3
CASSQARGSGNTIYF
TGTGCCAGCAGCCAGGCCAGGGGCTCTGGAAACACCATATATTTT
>TRBV10-3|.|few|TRBJ1-3
CAISWSSGNTIYF
TGTGCCATCTCTTGGAGTTCTGGAAACACCATATATTTT
>TRBV5-5|TRBD1|few|TRBJ2-5
CASSFSETGFLGTQYF
TGTGCCAGCAGCTTTTCCGAGACAGGGTTCTTAGGGACCCAGTACTTC
>TRBV20-1|TRBD1|once|TRBJ2-1
CSVGGQGHGDEQFF
TGCAGTGTAGGCGGACAGGGGCATGGCGATGAGCAGTTCTTC
>TRBV7-9|.|.|TRBJ2-7
CASSLDTSYEQYF
TGTGCCAGCAGCCTGGACACCTCCTACGAGCAGTACTTC
>TRBV10-3|.|.|TRBJ2-1
CATRGELYNEQFF
TGTGCCACTAGAGGAGAGCTCTACAATGAGCAGTTCTTC
>TRBV9|.|.|TRBJ2-1
CASSVDSVSYNEQFF
TGTGCCAGCAGCGTAGATAGCGTGTCCTACAATGAGCAGTTCTTC
>TRBV12-3/TRBV12-4|.|few|TRBJ1-5
CASSPNGNQPQHF
TGTGCCAGCAGTCCCAATGGCAATCAGCCCCAGCATTTT
>TRBV24-1|.|.|TRBJ2-3
CASSKGGVSSTDTQYF
TGCGCCAGCAGCAAAGGGGGGGTCTCGAGCACAGATACGCAGTATTTT
>TRBV7-3|.|.|TRBJ1-2
CASSPRPARDLHGYTF
TGTGCCAGCAGCCCCCGCCCGGCCAGGGACCTCCATGGCTACACCTTC
>TRBV30|.|few|TRBJ2-7
CAWSQRREQYF
TGTGCCTGGAGTCAACGGAGGGAGCAGTACTTC
>TRBV20-1|.|.|TRBJ1-2
CSASGAWGYTF
TGCAGTGCATCGGGGGCGTGGGGCTACACCTTC
>TRBV14|TRBD2|many|TRBJ2-1
CASSQVSGEQFF
TGTGCCAGCAGCCAAGTTAGCGGGGAGCAGTTCTTC
>TRBV6-2/TRBV6-3|.|.|TRBJ1-2
CASSSRRGYTF
TGTGCCAGCAGTTCCCGACGGGGCTACACCTTC